This entry is about one T cell receptor (beta chain). Its antigen is unidentified. The sequenced fragment ends 3 residues before the CDR3 boundary, so the rest is inferred from the germline J gene. This CDR3 comprises 14 residues. Per germline, CDR1 MRHNA and CDR2 SNTAGT. Profiling relied on immunoSEQ multiplex PCR, and the TCRdb table lists in-frame clones only, not all of them. The table for this sample gives approximately 13,000 clones. The data stem from a study of T cells in women clearing cervical HPV infection. General observations from the study: CIN3+ cases had significantly higher TCR repertoire richness than controls, but evenness did not differ. TRBV6-7 abundance was lower in cases than controls (around 0.1% versus 0.15%).

The receptor was isolated from a woman between 18 and 69 years old with a cervical HPV16 infection that either progressed to CIN3+ or cleared (not recorded which). Sequences were obtained from blood buffy coat. The chain links TRBV6-4 to TRBJ1-2; 9 bases agree with TRBD1. The CDR3: CASSETGTGYGYTF. Partial CDR3 DNA: TGTGCCAGCAGTGAAACCGGGACAGGGTACGGC.